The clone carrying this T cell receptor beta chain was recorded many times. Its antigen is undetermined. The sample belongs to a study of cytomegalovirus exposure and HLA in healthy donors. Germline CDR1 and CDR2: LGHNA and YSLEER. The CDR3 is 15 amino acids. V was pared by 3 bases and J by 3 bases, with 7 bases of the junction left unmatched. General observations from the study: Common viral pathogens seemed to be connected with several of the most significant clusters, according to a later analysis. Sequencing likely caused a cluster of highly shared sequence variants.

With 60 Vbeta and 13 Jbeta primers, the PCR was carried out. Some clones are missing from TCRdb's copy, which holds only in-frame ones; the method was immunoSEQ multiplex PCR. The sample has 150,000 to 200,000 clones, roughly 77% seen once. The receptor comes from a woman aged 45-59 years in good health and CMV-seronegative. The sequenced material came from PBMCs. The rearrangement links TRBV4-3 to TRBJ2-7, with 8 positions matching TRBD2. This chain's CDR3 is CASSQDLGTSYEQYF. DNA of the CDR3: TGCGCCAGCAGCCAGGACCTTGGGACTAGCTACGAGCAGTACTTC.